Below, 19 T cell receptor beta chains from the same sample are listed, as sequenced in a study of CD8 T cells in ankylosing spondylitis. TCRdb reanalysed the 5' RACE reads using MiXCR and keeps one entry per CDR3 protein. The sample includes 230,000 or so distinct CDR3 sequences, over 15% seen only once; the top ten take approximately 33%. Sequences were obtained from blood, either unsorted or a sorted T cell fraction (not recorded which). The origin of the receptors is a male donor with ankylosing spondylitis or in good health (not recorded which).

This clonotype was counted between two and nine times. The CDR3 DNA reads as TGCAGCGAGAAGACGACGTTCGGAGCTTTCTTT. This translates into CSEKTTFGAFF. The chain combines TRBV29-1 with TRBJ1-1, with D unclear. CDR3 size: 11 residues. Trimming cost V 7 bases and J 10 bases, with 16 bases left between them. Germline V gene sequence: CDR1 SQVTM, CDR2 ANQGSEA.

The chain uses TRBV20-1 and TRBJ2-1; no clear D gene. This CDR3 is built from 14 residues. CDR1 and CDR2 (germline): DFQATT, SNEGSKA (reference sequence). The ends were cut back, 0 bases at V and 5 bases at J, with 11 bases in the middle. The CDR3: CSAREGASHNEQFF. The CDR3 DNA sequence: TGCAGTGCTAGAGAGGGTGCTAGTCACAATGAGCAGTTCTTC.

The CDR3 DNA follows: TGCGCCAGCAGCCACCCGTACCAGGGTTTGAATCAGCCCCAGCATTTT. Protein product: CASSHPYQGLNQPQHF. The V call is TRBV4-1, the J call TRBJ1-5; a weak D match, TRBD1 (5 bases). From germline, CDR1 is MGHRA and CDR2 YSYEKL. This CDR3 comprises 16 residues. Trimming removed 3 bases from V and 4 bases from J, with 16 bases in between.

This CDR3 reads CASSSAGTGYQPQHF. The DNA of the CDR3 is TGTGCCAGCAGTTCCGCCGGGACAGGGTATCAGCCCCAGCATTTT. The chain employs TRBV6-5 and TRBJ1-5; 9 nucleotides line up with TRBD1. V gave up 4 bases and J gave up 5 bases; unmatched junction bases: 6. Germline CDR1 and CDR2: MNHEY and SVGAGI. This CDR3 has 15 residues.

The V gene is TRBV27, the J gene TRBJ2-1; 7 bases match TRBD1. This CDR3 is built from 16 residues. V dropped 4 bases and J dropped 0; count of bases not matched to a gene: 6. Germline values: CDR1 MNHEY, CDR2 SMNVEV (reference sequence). CDR3 nucleotide sequence: TGTGCCAGCAGTTCGGACAGGCTAAGCTCCTACAATGAGCAGTTCTTC. Its protein product is CASSSDRLSSYNEQFF.

A few counts support this clonotype. The gene calls are TRBV6-1 and TRBJ2-5; 9 bases are shared with TRBD1. With 6 bases clipped from V and 3 bases from J, the junction kept 8 bases outside the gene matches. The germline V gene encodes CDR1 MNHNS and CDR2 SASEGT. CDR3 length: 15 residues. CDR3 residues: CASRPGQGWKETQYF. CDR3 in DNA: TGTGCCAGCAGACCCGGACAGGGGTGGAAAGAGACCCAGTACTTC.

This clonotype has at least ten counts. This chain uses TRBV27 with TRBJ2-2; D not resolved. There are 12 residues in the CDR3. V shed 4 bases and J shed 0 bases, with 0 bases lying between them. The germline V gene has CDR1 MNHEY and CDR2 SMNVEV (reference sequence). The CDR3 DNA reads TGTGCCAGCAGTTCGAACACCGGGGAGCTGTTTTTT. As protein: CASSSNTGELFF.

V gene TRBV21-1 combines with J gene TRBJ2-3; TRBD1, as called in the table, went unchecked against the DNA. TRBV21-1 is recorded as a pseudogene. The CDR3 runs 14 residues. The CDR3: CASSDWTGESTQYF. The CDR3 DNA follows: TGTGCCAGCAGCGATTGGACAGGAGAATCCACGCAGTATTTT.

In this sample, this clonotype turned up a few times. V usage is TRBV7-9 and J usage is TRBJ2-5; D is unclear. Germline values: CDR1 SEHNR, CDR2 FQNEAQ (reference sequence). V lost 1 base and J lost 5, with 14 bases in between. The CDR3 contains 15 residues. CDR3 region: CASSLVFYRLETQYF. The DNA of the CDR3 is TGTGCCAGCAGCTTAGTATTTTATCGGTTGGAGACCCAGTACTTC. Variable domain in full (rest from reference TRBV7-9 and TRBJ2-5): DTGVSQNPRHKITKRGQNVTFRCDPISEHNRLYWYRQTLGQGPEFLTYFQNEAQLEKSRLLSDRFSAERPKGSFSTLEIQRTEQGDSAMYLCASSLVFYRLETQYFGPGTRLLVL.

In this sample, this clonotype turned up many times. The CDR3 loop is CSADVGTSNQPQHF. For the CDR3, the DNA is TGCAGTGCAGACGTCGGGACAAGCAATCAGCCCCAGCATTTT. This rearrangement joins TRBV20-1 to TRBJ1-5, with D possibly matching TRBD1 (6 bases). V was cut by 6 bases and J by 1 base, with 13 bases left in between. The V gene's germline CDR1 is DFQATT and CDR2 SNEGSKA (reference sequence). This CDR3 has 14 amino acids.

This clonotype came up many times. V and J are TRBV4-3 and TRBJ2-7; 10 bases are shared with TRBD2. From germline, CDR1 is LGHNA and CDR2 YSLEER. The CDR3 spans 15 residues. The V segment lost 1 base and the J segment 2 bases; nucleotides outside the gene matches: 2. CDR3 region: CASSQGTSGTYEQYF. DNA for the CDR3: TGCGCCAGCAGCCAAGGGACTAGCGGTACCTACGAGCAGTACTTC.

This clonotype was seen repeatedly, ten times or more. The rearrangement links TRBV3-1 to TRBJ2-1; possibly TRBD1 or TRBD2 for D (5 bases each). V lost 4 bases and J lost 4, with 17 bases in between. Per the germline V gene, CDR1 is LGHDT and CDR2 is YNNKEL (reference sequence). The CDR3 consists of 16 residues. The CDR3 nucleotides read TGTGCCAGCAGCCCCTCTGGGGGAGCGGCTTACAATGAGCAGTTCTTC. Its translation is CASSPSGGAAYNEQFF.

The rearrangement joins TRBV5-1 to TRBJ1-1; 12 bases are a match to TRBD1. J gave up 3 bases and V 4 bases, and 7 bases lay outside the gene matches. Germline-derived CDR1 and CDR2 are SGHRS and YFSETQ. This CDR3 has 16 residues. The CDR3 DNA reads TGCGCCAGCAGCACGGGACAGGGGGCTGTCGACACTGAAGCTTTCTTT. Translated, it gives CASSTGQGAVDTEAFF.

The V call is TRBV29-1, the J call TRBJ2-1; D gene uncertain. Germline V gene sequence: CDR1 SQVTM, CDR2 ANQGSEA. The CDR3 contains 13 residues. The germline V and J ends were trimmed by 7 bases and 6 bases, with 16 bases remaining between them. The CDR3 sequence is CSDRSNEGNEQFF. CDR3 DNA sequence: TGCAGCGACAGATCCAATGAAGGCAATGAGCAGTTCTTC.

For this clonotype: Since the CDR3 does not end with the conserved phenylalanine or tryptophan, this likely comes from a read error. The rearrangement joins TRBV7-6 to TRBJ2-3; D is unresolved. The CDR3 length is 14 residues. Germline lookup yields CDR1 SGHVS and CDR2 FNYEAQ. Trimming pared 3 bases from V and 10 bases from J, leaving 17 bases between. Here the CDR3 DNA reads TGTGCCAGCAGCTTGATAATGGATTCATTTGCGCAGTATATT. Its translation is CASSLIMDSFAQYI.

This clonotype came up a few times. V usage is TRBV29-1 and J usage is TRBJ2-5; D is uncertain. Germline CDR1 is SQVTM and CDR2 is ANQGSEA. The CDR3 sequence is 14 residues long. The V gene lost 3 bases and the J gene lost 2 bases, with 13 bases spanning the gap. For the CDR3, the DNA is TGCAGCGTTGAGAACGGCGCTAGGCAAGAGACCCAGTACTTC. As protein: CSVENGARQETQYF.

This clonotype was detected only a few times. The chain carries TRBV20-1 and TRBJ2-2; D is perhaps TRBD1 (6 bases). Germline CDR1 is DFQATT and CDR2 is SNEGSKA (reference sequence). This CDR3 has 13 residues. The V end was cut by 4 bases, the J end by 7 bases, with 13 bases between. The chain's CDR3 is CSANKGVGGELFF. The CDR3 nucleotides read TGCAGTGCTAATAAGGGGGTCGGCGGGGAGCTGTTTTTT.

The chain uses TRBV19 and TRBJ2-7, with D unclear. The germline gives CDR1 LNHDA, CDR2 SQIVND (reference sequence). V was shortened by 2 bases and J by 0 bases, with 5 bases between the two germline ends. The CDR3 loop spans 13 amino acids. The CDR3 is CASSIPGSYEQYF. In DNA form, the CDR3 reads TGTGCCAGTAGTATACCCGGCTCCTACGAGCAGTACTTC. The variable domain in full, completed from reference TRBV19 and TRBJ2-7, reads DGGITQSPKYLFRKEGQNVTLSCEQNLNHDAMYWYRQDPGQGLRLIYYSQIVNDFQKGDIAEGYSVSREKKESFPLTVTSAQKNPTAFYLCASSIPGSYEQYFGPGTRLTVT.

This clonotype appeared many times. This chain joins TRBV11-2 and TRBJ2-2, with D hard to call. Germline CDR1 reads SGHAT; CDR2 reads FQNNGV. This CDR3 is built from 15 residues. Trimming shortened V by 1 base and J by 0 bases, and 6 bases separated the two germline ends. The CDR3 region is CASSLVGSNTGELFF. CDR3 sequence (DNA): TGTGCCAGCAGCTTAGTCGGATCGAACACCGGGGAGCTGTTTTTT.